This record concerns one T cell receptor beta chain sequence. As yet, its antigen is unknown. Germline loops: CDR1 MGHDK, CDR2 SYGVNS. Between the trimmed V and J ends, which lost 4 bases and 1 base, there was a span of 20 bases. The CDR3 consists of 18 residues. The data are from a study of OX40 agonist ivuxolimab in advanced cancers. Overall study results and limits: Clonal expansion was seen in CD4+ and CD8+ blood T cells by week 6 at 0.1 to 3.0 mg/kg.

Repertoires were generated with immunoSEQ multiplex PCR, while TCRdb's copy carries only in-frame clones and drops some. This table holds about 90,000 clones, 90% found once. Here the sequenced sample was CD4+ or CD8+ T cells sorted from blood, taken in a trial of the OX40 agonist ivuxolimab. This receptor was obtained from an adult with an advanced solid tumor such as melanoma, head and neck, liver or kidney cancer. V usage is TRBV25-1 and J usage is TRBJ2-4; perhaps D is TRBD1 or TRBD2 (5 bases each). The CDR3, as DNA: TGTGCCAGCAGTGTAGCCGGGACCCCGGCTGGGGCCAAAAACATTCAGTACTTC. Encoded protein: CASSVAGTPAGAKNIQYF.